These 13 T cell receptor beta chains came from one sample sequenced in a study of T cell repertoires in cytomegalovirus infection. Antigens for these TCRs are unknown. TCRdb used MiXCR to reprocess the reads, holding one entry per CDR3 protein. The table includes roughly 350,000 distinct CDR3 sequences, about 34% detected once. The material sequenced was cultured PBMCs, taken from culture after CMV antigen stimulation. These receptors were obtained from a human donor in good health (CMV status not recorded). Some clones in this sample may be carry-over from other donors' samples.

The table lists this clonotype with a few counts. The chain combines TRBV4-1 with TRBJ1-5; D ambiguous. The CDR3 sequence is 16 residues long. With 0 bases removed from V and 2 bases from J, the gap between germline ends came to 11 bases. Germline assignment: CDR1 MGHRA and CDR2 YSYEKL. The CDR3 spells CASSQDRRGGNQPQHF. Written as DNA, the CDR3 is TGCGCCAGCAGCCAAGATAGGCGGGGAGGCAATCAGCCCCAGCATTTT.

Only a few counts were recorded for this clonotype. The rearrangement joins TRBV20-1 to TRBJ1-5; D is unresolved. Germline values: CDR1 DFQATT, CDR2 SNEGSKA (reference sequence). This CDR3 has 17 residues. The V end was cut by 3 bases, the J end by 3 bases, with 21 bases between. The CDR3: CSARGPSGVRVNQPQHF. The CDR3 DNA reads TGCAGTGCTAGGGGCCCCTCCGGGGTGAGAGTCAATCAGCCCCAGCATTTT.

The chain links TRBV9 to TRBJ1-2; possibly TRBD1 for D (6 bases). Germline CDR1 reads SGDLS; CDR2 reads YYNGEE. The CDR3 runs to 14 residues. Trimming removed 2 bases at V and 8 bases at J, with 16 bases between. The DNA for the CDR3 is TGTGCCAGCAGCGTGGACGTGGGGGCGCGAGGCTACACCTTC. Translated, it gives CASSVDVGARGYTF. Filled out from reference TRBV9 and TRBJ1-2, the complete variable domain reads DSGVTQTPKHLITATGQRVTLRCSPRSGDLSVYWYQQSLDQGLQFLIQYYNGEERAKGNILERFSAQQFPDLHSELNLSSLELGDSALYFCASSVDVGARGYTFGSGTRLTVV.

In this sample, this clonotype turned up a few times. The rearrangement joins TRBV7-9 to TRBJ2-7, with D tentatively TRBD2 (6 bases). The CDR3 spans 14 residues. V lost 5 bases to trimming and J lost 3 bases, with 14 bases between them. The V gene's germline CDR1 is SEHNR and CDR2 FQNEAQ (reference sequence). As DNA, the CDR3 is TGTGCCAGCAGCCCACGGGACTTAGTCTACGAGCAGTACGTC. As protein: CASSPRDLVYEQYV.

This clonotype showed up just a few times. For the CDR3, the DNA is TGTGCCAGCACCTCCGCCGGGACAGAGTACGAGCAGTACTTC. It is translated as CASTSAGTEYEQYF. The rearrangement links TRBV28 to TRBJ2-7; TRBD1 matches 7 bases. Germline V lookup: CDR1 MDHEN, CDR2 SYDVKM. The V and J ends lost 7 bases and 4 bases, in that order; junction bases with no gene match: 10. The CDR3 covers 14 residues.

The chain recombines TRBV24-1 with TRBJ1-1; no firm D call. Trimming pared 4 bases from V and 5 bases from J, leaving 10 bases between. Germline V gene lookup returns CDR1 KGHDR and CDR2 SFDVKD. There are 13 residues in the CDR3. The CDR3 DNA is TGTGCCACCAGTGACAGCCGTTTGACTGAAGCTTTCTTT. Protein product: CATSDSRLTEAFF.

This chain uses TRBV27 with TRBJ1-1; D uncertain. V was shortened by 3 bases and J by 0 bases, with 11 bases between the two germline ends. Per the germline V gene, CDR1 is MNHEY and CDR2 is SMNVEV (reference sequence). This CDR3 is 15 amino acids long. CDR3 residues: CASSFLGNVNTEAFF. Here the CDR3 DNA reads TGTGCCAGCAGTTTTTTGGGGAACGTGAACACTGAAGCTTTCTTT.

The chain couples TRBV7-4 to TRBJ2-1, with D perhaps TRBD1 (6 bases). The V and J ends lost 6 bases and 2 bases respectively, with 17 bases between them. There are 16 residues in the CDR3. Germline CDR1 is SGHVT and CDR2 is SQSDAQ. In DNA, the CDR3 is TGTGCCAGCAGTCAGGGGTTCCGAGGAACCTACAATGAGCAGTTCTTC. Translating gives CASSQGFRGTYNEQFF.

The V call is TRBV11-2, the J call TRBJ1-1; 7 nucleotides line up with TRBD1. Trimming removed 6 bases from V and 5 bases from J; junction bases left unmatched: 12. The CDR3 has 15 amino acids. Germline lookup yields CDR1 SGHAT and CDR2 FQNNGV. The CDR3 protein is CASSKKGGAYTEAFF. The CDR3 DNA reads TGTGCCAGCAGTAAAAAAGGGGGCGCATATACTGAAGCTTTCTTT.

This chain connects TRBV7-3 to TRBJ2-3; the match to TRBD1 covers 7 bases. The J segment lost 6 bases and the V segment lost 2 bases, leaving 8 bases of the junction unmatched. The CDR3 extends over 15 amino acids. The germline gives CDR1 SGHTA, CDR2 FQGTGA. Here the CDR3 DNA reads TGTGCCAGCAGCTTACTGACAGGGTTGGAGGATACGCAGTATTTT. Translated, it gives CASSLLTGLEDTQYF.

The chain combines TRBV14 with TRBJ1-1, with TRBD1 matching over 8 bases. Germline values: CDR1 SGHDN, CDR2 FVKESK. V lost 1 base and J lost 3; bases outside the gene matches: 16. There are 19 residues in the CDR3. Here the CDR3 reads CASSQGILQGAGLDTEAFF. In DNA, the CDR3 is TGTGCCAGCAGCCAAGGCATTTTGCAGGGGGCAGGTCTGGACACTGAAGCTTTCTTT. Full variable domain (remainder filled in from reference TRBV14 and TRBJ1-1): EAGVTQFPSHSVIEKGQTVTLRCDPISGHDNLYWYRRVMGKEIKFLLHFVKESKQDESGMPNNRFLAERTGGTYSTLKVQPAELEDSGVYFCASSQGILQGAGLDTEAFFGQGTRLTVV.

The sample holds many counts of this clonotype. V usage is TRBV6-1 and J usage is TRBJ1-2; 8 nucleotides match TRBD1. Losses at the gene ends were 5 bases for V and 2 bases for J; bases not matched to a gene: 4. This CDR3 has 14 amino acids. Germline V gene sequence: CDR1 MNHNS, CDR2 SASEGT. The DNA for the CDR3 is TGTGCCAGCAGTCGGACAGGGACCAACTATGGCTACACCTTC. Translated, it gives CASSRTGTNYGYTF.

Concerning this clonotype itself: The junction shows a germline mismatch at one end, possibly a read error. This chain links TRBV5-3 with TRBJ2-7; a weak D match, TRBD1 (6 bases). TRBV5-3 is noted as an ORF with a role that remains uncertain. The CDR3 has 14 amino acids. The chain's CDR3 is CASSLAHRDFEQYF. In nucleotides, the CDR3 is TGTGCCAGCAGCTTGGCACACAGGGATTTTGAGCAGTACTTC.